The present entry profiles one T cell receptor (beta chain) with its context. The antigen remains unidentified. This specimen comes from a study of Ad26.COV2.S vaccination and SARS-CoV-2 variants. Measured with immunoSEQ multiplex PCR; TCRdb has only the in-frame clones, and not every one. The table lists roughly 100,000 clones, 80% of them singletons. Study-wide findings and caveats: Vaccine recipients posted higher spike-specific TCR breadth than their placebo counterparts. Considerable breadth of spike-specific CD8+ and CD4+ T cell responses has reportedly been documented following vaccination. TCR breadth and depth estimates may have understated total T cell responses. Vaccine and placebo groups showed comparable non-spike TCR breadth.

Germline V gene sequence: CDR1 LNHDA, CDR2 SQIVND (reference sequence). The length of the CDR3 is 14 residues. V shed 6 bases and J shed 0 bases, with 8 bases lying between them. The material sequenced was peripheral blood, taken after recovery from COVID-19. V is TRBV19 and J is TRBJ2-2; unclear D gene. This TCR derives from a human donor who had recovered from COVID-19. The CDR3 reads CASRARTNTGELFF. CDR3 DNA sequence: TGTGCCAGTAGGGCAAGAACGAACACCGGGGAGCTGTTTTTT.